This T cell receptor beta chain was captured by sequencing in a study of blood T cell repertoires in COVID-19. Turning to the study itself: The samples span acute and convalescent COVID-19 from the United States, Italy and Spain.

Deletions cut 3 bases from V and 0 bases from J, with 9 bases between. Germline V lookup: CDR1 MNHEY, CDR2 SMNVEV (reference sequence). This CDR3 has 15 amino acids. Assay: immunoSEQ multiplex PCR; the TCRdb copy retains only in-frame clones and omits some. Of a few hundred thousand clones in the sample, more than 75% are singletons; the top ten hold roughly 8%. The rearrangement uses TRBV27 and TRBJ2-4, with D maybe TRBD1 (5 bases). The sample was peripheral blood. This clonotype originated in a woman between 45 and 60 years old who had recovered from COVID-19. The DNA of the CDR3 is TGTGCCAGCAGTTTTATCCAGGGAGCCAAAAACATTCAGTACTTC. It translates to CASSFIQGAKNIQYF.